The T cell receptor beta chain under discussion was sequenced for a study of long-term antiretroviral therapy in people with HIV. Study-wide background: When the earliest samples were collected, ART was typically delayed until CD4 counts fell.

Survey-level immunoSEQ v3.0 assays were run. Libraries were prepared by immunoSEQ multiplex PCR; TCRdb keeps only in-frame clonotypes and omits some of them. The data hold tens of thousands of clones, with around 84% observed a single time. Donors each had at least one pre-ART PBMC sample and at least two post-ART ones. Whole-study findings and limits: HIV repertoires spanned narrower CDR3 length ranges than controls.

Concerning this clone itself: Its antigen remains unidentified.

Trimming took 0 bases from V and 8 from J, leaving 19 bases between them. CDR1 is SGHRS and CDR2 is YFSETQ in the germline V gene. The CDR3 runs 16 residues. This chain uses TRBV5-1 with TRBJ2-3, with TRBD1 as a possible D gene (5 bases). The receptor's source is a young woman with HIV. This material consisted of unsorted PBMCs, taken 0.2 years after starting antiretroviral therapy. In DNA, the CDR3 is TGCGCCAGCAGCTTGGAAGGCAGGGAAGGTTCGGGTACGCAGTATTTT. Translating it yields CASSLEGREGSGTQYF.